These 30 T cell receptor beta chains came from one sample sequenced in a study of cytomegalovirus exposure and HLA in healthy donors. Vbeta (60) and Jbeta (13) primers were used in the PCR. Generated by immunoSEQ multiplex PCR, the TCRdb table keeps only in-frame clones and is missing some. There are some 160,000 clones in the sample; roughly a tenth occur only once, and roughly 1.9% lies in the top ten. The source material was PBMCs. These receptor sequences come from a male donor in good health and CMV-seronegative.

This clone has only a few counts. This chain connects TRBV11-2 to TRBJ2-1, with D tentatively TRBD1 (6 bases). Per germline, CDR1 SGHAT and CDR2 FQNNGV. The CDR3 has 15 residues. The V end was cut by 1 base, the J end by 5 bases, with 12 bases between. The CDR3 bases are TGTGCCAGCAGCTTAGCTTTACAGGGAAACAATGAGCAGTTCTTC. Amino acids: CASSLALQGNNEQFF.

This clone was seen only a few times. This chain links TRBV10-3 with TRBJ2-3; 10 bases fit TRBD1. This CDR3 region has 14 residues. After removal of 9 bases from V and 5 bases from J, the junction contained 8 bases not matched to a gene. Looked up from germline, CDR1 is ENHRY and CDR2 is SYGVKD. The CDR3 here is CAMTGTGAGDTQYF. The CDR3, as DNA: TGTGCCATGACCGGGACAGGGGCTGGAGATACGCAGTATTTT.

This chain uses TRBV5-1 with TRBJ1-4, with 12 bases aligning to TRBD1. The CDR3 loop spans 17 amino acids. The germline gives CDR1 SGHRS, CDR2 YFSETQ. After removal of 5 bases from V and 8 bases from J, the junction contained 13 bases not matched to a gene. The DNA for the CDR3 is TGCGCCAGCAGGGCGAATAGGTGGGACAGGGGGCGAGAAAAACTGTTTTTT. It specifies CASRANRWDRGREKLFF.

The chain carries TRBV29-1 and TRBJ2-3; the D is unclear. The CDR3 consists of 11 residues. Trimming left V 6 bases short and J 2 bases short, with 6 bases between. Germline V CDR1 and CDR2: SQVTM, ANQGSEA. CDR3 bases: TGCAGCGTGGAACTCACAGATACGCAGTATTTT. Its protein product is CSVELTDTQYF.

A few counts support this clone. This chain uses TRBV4-1 with TRBJ2-7; a weak D match, TRBD1 (5 bases). Per the germline V gene, CDR1 is MGHRA and CDR2 is YSYEKL. V was shortened by 0 bases and J by 3 bases, with 9 bases between the two germline ends. The CDR3 loop spans 14 amino acids. In DNA, the CDR3 is TGCGCCAGCAGCCAAGAGGGGCGGAGCTACGAGCAGTACTTC. It encodes CASSQEGRSYEQYF.

The chain carries TRBV19 and TRBJ2-3; TRBD2 agrees at 11 bases. The CDR3 extends over 16 amino acids. The trim removed 3 bases at V and 6 bases at J, leaving 8 bases unmatched. Germline assignment: CDR1 LNHDA and CDR2 SQIVND (reference sequence). The CDR3 DNA sequence: TGTGCCAGTAGTATTATGGGACTAGCGGCTAGCGATACGCAGTATTTT. Encoded protein: CASSIMGLAASDTQYF.

CDR3 nucleotides: TGCGCCAGCAGCCACGGCAGGGCGGCCTACAATGAGCAGTTCTTC. This codes for CASSHGRAAYNEQFF. This sequence joins TRBV4-1 and TRBJ2-1, with D perhaps matching TRBD1 (5 bases). Trimming removed 3 bases at V and 2 bases at J, with 11 bases between. In germline, CDR1 is MGHRA, CDR2 YSYEKL. The CDR3 is made up of 15 amino acids.

There are a few counts of this clone. The rearrangement joins TRBV7-9 to TRBJ2-7; 11 bases map to TRBD2. Germline CDR1 is SEHNR and CDR2 is FQNEAQ (reference sequence). The CDR3 has 15 residues. J gave up 2 bases and V 6 bases, and 6 bases lay outside the gene matches. CDR3 coding DNA: TGTGCCAGCAGTCCGACTAGCGGGAAGACCTACGAGCAGTACTTC. This encodes CASSPTSGKTYEQYF. Using reference TRBV7-9 and TRBJ2-7 for the parts outside the CDR3, the full variable domain is DTGVSQNPRHKITKRGQNVTFRCDPISEHNRLYWYRQTLGQGPEFLTYFQNEAQLEKSRLLSDRFSAERPKGSFSTLEIQRTEQGDSAMYLCASSPTSGKTYEQYFGPGTRLTVT.

The rearrangement uses TRBV7-2 and TRBJ2-3, with 7 positions matching TRBD2. There are 15 residues in the CDR3. Looked up from germline, CDR1 is SGHTA and CDR2 is FQGNSA. The V segment lost 1 base and the J segment 2 bases; nucleotides outside the gene matches: 3. CDR3 bases: TGTGCCAGCAGCTTAGTGGGAGGGCCCACAGATACGCAGTATTTT. Protein product: CASSLVGGPTDTQYF.

The rearrangement links TRBV2 to TRBJ2-1; maybe TRBD2 (6 bases). From germline, CDR1 is SNHLY and CDR2 FYNNEI. The CDR3 consists of 12 residues. V gave up 2 bases and J gave up 9 bases, with 8 bases separating them. The CDR3 DNA reads as TGTGCCAGCAGTGAAACGGGGGTTGAGCAGTTCTTC. Its translation: CASSETGVEQFF.

The V and J genes are TRBV28 and TRBJ2-1; 7 nucleotides line up with TRBD2. Germline assignment: CDR1 MDHEN and CDR2 SYDVKM. This CDR3 comprises 15 residues. V shed 6 bases, J shed 9 bases, and the junction held 14 bases outside the gene matches. The chain's CDR3 is CASRPLGGTLREQFF. CDR3 coding DNA: TGTGCCAGCAGGCCCCTGGGGGGGACTCTACGTGAGCAGTTCTTC. Complete variable domain (other parts from reference TRBV28 and TRBJ2-1): DVKVTQSSRYLVKRTGEKVFLECVQDMDHENMFWYRQDPGLGLRLIYFSYDVKMKEKGDIPEGYSVSREKKERFSLILESASTNQTSMYLCASRPLGGTLREQFFGPGTRLTVL.

The rearrangement joins TRBV25-1 to TRBJ2-1; D gene unclear. V shed 1 base and J shed 4 bases, with 14 bases lying between them. Germline V gives CDR1 MGHDK, CDR2 SYGVNS. The CDR3 is made up of 16 amino acids. CDR3 in DNA: TGTGCCAGCAGTGAATCTGGCAGGCCGACATACAATGAGCAGTTCTTC. Residues: CASSESGRPTYNEQFF.

As to this clone: At one end, the junction sequence differs from germline, possibly due to a read error. J is TRBJ1-1 and V is TRBV13; D remains ambiguous. The CDR3 extends over 17 amino acids. Germline loops: CDR1 PRHDT, CDR2 FYEKMQ (reference sequence). CDR3 region: CTSSSTQSPRGNTEAFF. As DNA, the CDR3 is TGTACCAGCAGTTCCACCCAAAGTCCTCGGGGGAACACTGAAGCTTTCTTT.

This clone was detected only a few times. Since a much larger clone is just one base distant, this may be a read error. This rearrangement joins TRBV9 to TRBJ2-7; 8 bases match TRBD1. V gave up 2 bases and J gave up 3 bases; unmatched junction bases: 1. CDR1 and CDR2 (germline): SGDLS, YYNGEE. The CDR3 sequence is 13 residues long. The DNA for the CDR3 is TGTGCCAGCAGCGTGACAGGGGACTACGAGCAGTACTTC. Amino acid sequence: CASSVTGDYEQYF.

The chain has TRBV6-5 and TRBJ1-2; the D gene is possibly TRBD1 (6 bases). The CDR3 is 14 amino acids. V lost 4 bases, J lost 0 bases, and 9 bases lay in between. Germline CDR1 is MNHEY and CDR2 is SVGAGI. CDR3 sequence: CASSWTEANYGYTF. The DNA for the CDR3 is TGTGCCAGCAGTTGGACAGAGGCTAACTATGGCTACACCTTC.

The chain joins TRBV19 to TRBJ2-2; 8 bases fit TRBD2. The CDR3 spans 16 residues. With V trimmed by 6 bases and J by 3 bases, 9 bases remained unmatched. Germline V gene sequence: CDR1 LNHDA, CDR2 SQIVND (reference sequence). The CDR3 spells CASRRLAMYDTGELFF. The CDR3 region has the DNA TGTGCCAGTAGGAGACTAGCGATGTACGACACCGGGGAGCTGTTTTTT.

The genes are TRBV23-1 and TRBJ2-7; 7 nucleotides line up with TRBD1. TRBV23-1 is labeled an ORF, and its function is uncertain. The V segment lost 0 bases and the J segment 4 bases; nucleotides outside the gene matches: 9. The length of the CDR3 is 16 residues. The CDR3 sequence is CASSQSWGTQGYEQYF. CDR3 DNA: TGCGCCAGCAGTCAATCCTGGGGGACACAGGGGTACGAGCAGTACTTC.

The rearrangement uses TRBV28 and TRBJ2-7; D possibly corresponds to TRBD2 (6 bases). Germline CDR1 reads MDHEN; CDR2 reads SYDVKM. This CDR3 has 16 amino acids. V lost 4 bases and J 2 bases, leaving 18 bases between the germline ends. CDR3 DNA: TGTGCCAGCAGTTCCCGCCGGGGGATCATCGCCTACGAGCAGTACTTC. It translates to CASSSRRGIIAYEQYF.

CDR3 region: CASSSTYEQYF. CDR3 DNA sequence: TGTGCCAGCAGTTCAACCTACGAGCAGTACTTC. This sequence joins TRBV27 and TRBJ2-7; D is unclear. Germline loops: CDR1 MNHEY, CDR2 SMNVEV (reference sequence). The CDR3 sequence is 11 residues long. V was cut by 4 bases and J by 2 bases, with 3 bases left in between.

This clone appeared a few times. The J gene is TRBJ2-1, the V gene TRBV5-1, with a tentative D call TRBD1 (5 bases). The CDR3 has 12 residues. The germline gives CDR1 SGHRS, CDR2 YFSETQ. V was trimmed by 0 bases and J by 7 bases, leaving 5 bases between them. The CDR3 nucleotides read TGCGCCAGCAGCTTGGAGGGGAATGAGCAGTTCTTC. Translating gives CASSLEGNEQFF.

This clone was seen a few times. This sequence joins TRBV4-1 and TRBJ2-7, with no clear D. The CDR3 consists of 13 residues. Germline lookup yields CDR1 MGHRA and CDR2 YSYEKL. Deletions cut 1 base from V and 3 bases from J, with 7 bases between. CDR3 bases: TGCGCCAGCAGCCAAGCCGCCTACTACGAGCAGTACTTC. It is translated as CASSQAAYYEQYF.

The rearrangement links TRBV7-2 to TRBJ2-3, with TRBD2 matching 7 bases. J was trimmed by 1 base and V by 8 bases; bases with no gene match: 12. CDR3 length equals 16 residues. CDR1 SGHTA and CDR2 FQGNSA come from the germline V gene. CDR3 loop: CASGHVRAGGTDTQYF. As DNA, the CDR3 is TGTGCCAGCGGCCATGTGCGGGCGGGGGGCACAGATACGCAGTATTTT. Combining the CDR3 with reference TRBV7-2 and TRBJ2-3 gives the whole variable domain GAGVSQSPSNKVTEKGKDVELRCDPISGHTALYWYRQSLGQGLEFLIYFQGNSAPDKSGLPSDRFSAERTGGSVSTLTIQRTQQEDSAVYLCASGHVRAGGTDTQYFGPGTRLTVL.

Note on this clone: The same CDR3 can be traced to other DNA sequences in this sample. V usage is TRBV18 and J usage is TRBJ1-5; TRBD1 aligns across 8 bases. The CDR3 is made up of 16 amino acids. Germline V gives CDR1 KGHSH, CDR2 LQKENI. Trimming cost V 5 bases and J 4 bases; bases outside gene matches: 10. CDR3 in amino acids: CASSGAGTGLNQPQHF. CDR3 DNA: TGTGCCAGCTCAGGCGCCGGGACAGGCTTAAATCAGCCCCAGCATTTT.

Of note for this clone: Mismatch with germline at one junction end may stem from a read error. The genes are TRBV5-1 and TRBJ1-2, with D unclear. The CDR3 covers 15 residues. CDR1 and CDR2 from the germline V gene are SGHRS and YFSETQ. The CDR3, as DNA: TGCGCCAGCAGCCCCCAGACTTTGCGTGACTATGGCTACGCCTTC. Translating gives CASSPQTLRDYGYAF.

This clone was seen a handful of times. The chain couples TRBV2 to TRBJ2-3; no clear D. Germline values: CDR1 SNHLY, CDR2 FYNNEI. This CDR3 comprises 14 residues. With 3 bases removed from V and 6 bases from J, the gap between germline ends came to 13 bases. CDR3 residues: CASSETNPRDTQYF. The CDR3 nucleotides read TGTGCCAGCAGTGAGACGAACCCCAGGGATACGCAGTATTTT.

The chain recombines TRBV7-2 with TRBJ2-5; possible D gene TRBD1, 6 bases. Germline V CDR1 and CDR2: SGHTA, FQGNSA. The CDR3 spans 16 residues. V was pared by 3 bases and J by 4 bases, with 18 bases between. This CDR3 is CASSLAPMPGVETQYF. The CDR3 coding sequence is TGTGCCAGCAGCTTGGCCCCCATGCCAGGGGTAGAGACCCAGTACTTC. The entire variable domain, with the rest obtained from reference TRBV7-2 and TRBJ2-5, is as follows: GAGVSQSPSNKVTEKGKDVELRCDPISGHTALYWYRQSLGQGLEFLIYFQGNSAPDKSGLPSDRFSAERTGGSVSTLTIQRTQQEDSAVYLCASSLAPMPGVETQYFGPGTRLLVL.

This clone was seen a few times. The chain recombines TRBV19 with TRBJ1-5; D gene ambiguous. Germline V lookup: CDR1 LNHDA, CDR2 SQIVND (reference sequence). V lost 4 bases to trimming and J lost 2 bases, with 12 bases between them. The CDR3 length is 15 residues. The CDR3 loop is CASSSAGWGNQPQHF. The CDR3 DNA reads TGTGCCAGTAGTAGTGCGGGGTGGGGCAATCAGCCCCAGCATTTT.

This clone was seen only a few times. V is TRBV7-9 and J is TRBJ1-4; D is perhaps TRBD1 (5 bases). The CDR3 spans 17 residues. V lost 2 bases and J 7 bases, leaving 20 bases between the germline ends. The germline CDR1 and CDR2 sequences are SEHNR and FQNEAQ (reference sequence). CDR3: CASSLYPTGVSGEKLFF. The CDR3 DNA reads as TGTGCCAGCAGCTTATACCCTACAGGCGTCTCGGGTGAAAAACTGTTTTTT.

This clone has just a few counts. The chain carries TRBV2 and TRBJ1-1; D possibly corresponds to TRBD1 (5 bases). This CDR3 is built from 14 residues. The ends were cut back, 6 bases at V and 6 bases at J, with 17 bases in the middle. From germline, CDR1 is SNHLY and CDR2 FYNNEI. CDR3: CASRGGLGGSEAFF. Written as DNA, the CDR3 is TGTGCCAGCAGGGGGGGGTTGGGAGGCTCTGAAGCTTTCTTT.

This clone was seen a few times. The chain carries TRBV6-6 and TRBJ2-7, with TRBD2 as a possible D gene (6 bases). The germline V gene encodes CDR1 MNHNY and CDR2 SVGAGI (reference sequence). Trimming cost V 0 bases and J 3 bases, with 12 bases left between them. There are 15 residues in the CDR3. CDR3 nucleotide sequence: TGTGCCAGCAGTTACTCGGGCAGGGAGGACTACGAGCAGTACTTC. Protein: CASSYSGREDYEQYF.